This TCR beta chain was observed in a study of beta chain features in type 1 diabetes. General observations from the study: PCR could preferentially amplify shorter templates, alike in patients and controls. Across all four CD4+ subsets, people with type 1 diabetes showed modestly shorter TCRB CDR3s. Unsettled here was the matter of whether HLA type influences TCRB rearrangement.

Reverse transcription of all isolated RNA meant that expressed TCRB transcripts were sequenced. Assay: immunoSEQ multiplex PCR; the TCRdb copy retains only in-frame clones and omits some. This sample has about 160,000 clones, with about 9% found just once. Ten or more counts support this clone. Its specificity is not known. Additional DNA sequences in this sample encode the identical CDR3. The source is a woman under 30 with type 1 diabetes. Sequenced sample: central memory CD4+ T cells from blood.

DNA for the CDR3: TGTGCCAGTAATCCGGGACAGGGCAATCAGCCCCAGCATTTT. This encodes CASNPGQGNQPQHF. The rearrangement links TRBV19 to TRBJ1-5; 8 bases fit TRBD1. Germline V lookup: CDR1 LNHDA, CDR2 SQIVND (reference sequence). Trimming at V came to 7 bases and at J to 2 bases, leaving 4 bases not matched to a gene. This CDR3 contains 14 residues. Looking up the rest from reference TRBV19 and TRBJ1-5 gives the full variable domain: DGGITQSPKYLFRKEGQNVTLSCEQNLNHDAMYWYRQDPGQGLRLIYYSQIVNDFQKGDIAEGYSVSREKKESFPLTVTSAQKNPTAFYLCASNPGQGNQPQHFGDGTRLSIL.